This is a list of T cell receptor beta chains from one sample in a study of beta chain features in type 1 diabetes. The repertoire was sequenced with immunoSEQ multiplex PCR; TCRdb's copy has only in-frame clones and lacks some. The sample lists 150,000 to 200,000 clones, 9% occurring once. Material: central memory CD4+ T cells from blood. These receptor sequences come from a woman under 40 with type 1 diabetes. CDR3s include the opening cysteine and the closing phenylalanine or tryptophan. A D gene is named only where the DNA matches it firmly. Clone size is stated in some rows and not others, as once, few, many or a class when expanded.

few	TRBD1	TRBV7-6	19	TRBJ2-6	TGTGCCAGCAGCTCGACGGACAGGGGGGATTTCTCTGGGGCCAACGTCCTGACTTTC	CASSSTDRGDFSGANVLTF
few	TRBD1	TRBV18	13	TRBJ2-5	TGTGCCAGCTCACGGGACAGACAAGAGACCCAGTACTTC	CASSRDRQETQYF
many	-	TRBV28	14	TRBJ2-7	TGTGCCAGCAGTTCCGGGGGTTCGTCCTACGAGCAGTACTTC	CASSSGGSSYEQYF
few	-	TRBV5-6	14	TRBJ2-7	TGTGCCAGCAGACAAGGACTCGGCTCCTACGAGCAGTACTTC	CASRQGLGSYEQYF
few	-	TRBV7-9	12	TRBJ1-2	TGTGCCAGCAGCTATGAGAGCTATGGCTACACCTTC	CASSYESYGYTF
few	TRBD2	TRBV11-2	16	TRBJ2-5	TGTGCCAGCAGCCTATGGGCACCGGGGGGTGAGGAGACCCAGTACTTC	CASSLWAPGGEETQYF
-	TRBD2	TRBV29-1	14	TRBJ2-1	TGCAGCGTTGAATTAGCGGGAGGGCGCATAGGGCAGTTCTTC	CSVELAGGRIGQFF
-	TRBD1	TRBV11-1	13	TRBJ1-2	TGTGCCAGCAGCCCGGACAGGAACTATGGCTACACCTTC	CASSPDRNYGYTF
few	-	TRBV28	15	TRBJ2-5	TGTGCCAGCAGCCTACCGCTAGCGTGGCAAGAGACCCAGTACTTC	CASSLPLAWQETQYF
few	TRBD2	TRBV27	15	TRBJ2-1	TGTGCCAGCAGCCCTCCATCTAGCGGGAGCGAGGAGCAGTTCTTC	CASSPPSSGSEEQFF
-	TRBD2	TRBV11-2	18	TRBJ2-1	TGTGCCAGCAGCTCTGAGGGTGCCGGGACTAGCGGGTTGAATGAGCAGTTCTTC	CASSSEGAGTSGLNEQFF
few	TRBD1	TRBV5-1	15	TRBJ1-5	TGCGCCAGCAGACGGGACAGCCTAAGCAATCAGCCCCAGCATTTT	CASRRDSLSNQPQHF